This is a list of T cell receptor beta chains from one sample in a study of graft-versus-host responses after intestinal transplantation. For these receptors, no antigen is known. Some clones are missing from TCRdb's copy, which holds only in-frame ones; the method was immunoSEQ multiplex PCR. The sample shows approximately 92,000 clones, 85% to 95% of them seen only once. The sample was unstimulated CD8+ T cells sorted from spleen or lymph node cells, taken before intestinal transplant. The receptors come from a human donor who received an intestinal transplant. CDR3s include the opening cysteine and the closing phenylalanine or tryptophan. The order of the fields is J gene, clone size, D gene, V gene, CDR3 length, CDR3 protein, CDR3 DNA. D genes are given only for firm matches. The listing skips clone size in some rows; elsewhere it reads once, few, many or a size class.

TRBJ1-5 | - | - | TRBV9 | 13 | CASSVGGERPQHF | TGTGCCAGCAGCGTAGGGGGGGAGCGGCCCCAGCATTTT
TRBJ1-6 | - | - | TRBV5-6 | 16 | CASSQTGSSYNSPLHF | TGTGCCAGCAGCCAAACAGGGAGCTCCTATAATTCACCCCTCCACTTT
TRBJ2-5 | - | - | TRBV7-9 | 10 | CASSLETQYF | TGTGCCAGCAGCTTAGAGACCCAGTACTTC
TRBJ1-2 | - | - | TRBV12-5 | 17 | CASGLVRGPAVHYGYTF | TGTGCTAGTGGTTTGGTACGGGGGCCGGCTGTTCACTATGGCTACACCTTC
TRBJ2-7 | - | TRBD1 | TRBV27 | 14 | CASSLDRESYEQYF | TGTGCCAGCAGTTTAGACAGGGAGTCCTACGAGCAGTACTTC
TRBJ2-5 | - | TRBD2 | TRBV7-9 | 16 | CASSHPLAAQRETQYF | TGTGCCAGCAGCCACCCCCTAGCGGCCCAGCGGGAGACCCAGTACTTC
TRBJ2-3 | once | - | TRBV5-1 | 15 | CASSNGDWAADTQYF | TGCGCCAGCAGCAATGGCGACTGGGCGGCAGATACGCAGTATTTT
TRBJ2-5 | - | - | TRBV10-1 | 11 | CASWEEAAQYF | TGCGCCAGCTGGGAAGAGGCGGCCCAGTACTTC
TRBJ1-1 | - | - | TRBV2 | 14 | CASSEGGRNTEAFF | TGTGCCAGCAGTGAGGGGGGGCGGAACACTGAAGCTTTCTTT
TRBJ2-2 | - | - | TRBV5-6 | 15 | CASSFGGGDTGELFF | TGTGCCAGCAGCTTCGGAGGGGGCGACACCGGGGAGCTGTTTTTT
TRBJ2-5 | - | - | TRBV27 | 13 | CASSLPTQRDVYF | TGTGCCAGCAGTTTACCTACCCAAAGGGATGTGTACTTC
TRBJ2-3 | once | TRBD2 | TRBV7-7 | 16 | CASSLEAGGGADTQYF | TGTGCCAGCAGCTTAGAAGCGGGAGGCGGAGCAGATACGCAGTATTTT
TRBJ2-7 | - | TRBD2 | TRBV7-9 | 14 | CASSVAGAGYEQYF | TGTGCCAGCAGCGTAGCGGGGGCCGGCTACGAGCAGTACTTC
TRBJ2-7 | once | - | TRBV11-2 | 13 | CASSLLGGAEQYF | TGTGCCAGCAGCTTACTTGGCGGCGCCGAGCAGTACTTC
TRBJ2-7 | - | TRBD1 | TRBV7-3 | 12 | CASSPGGSEQYF | TGTGCCAGCAGCCCAGGGGGAAGTGAGCAGTACTTC
TRBJ1-3 | few | - | TRBV4-1 | 16 | CASSQDSFISGNTIYF | TGCGCCAGCAGCCAAGACAGCTTTATCTCTGGAAACACCATATATTTT
TRBJ1-5 | - | - | TRBV20-1 | 10 | CRGGYQPQHF | TGCAGGGGAGGGTATCAGCCCCAGCATTTT
TRBJ1-1 | - | - | TRBV11-2 | 13 | CASRDEGRAEAFF | TGTGCCAGCCGCGATGAGGGTCGCGCTGAAGCTTTCTTT
TRBJ2-1 | - | - | TRBV29-1 | 12 | CSANTWADEQFF | TGCAGCGCAAATACTTGGGCGGATGAGCAGTTCTTC
TRBJ2-7 | - | - | TRBV6-6 | 13 | CASSTGILYEQYF | TGTGCCAGCAGTACAGGGATTCTCTACGAGCAGTACTTC
TRBJ2-3 | - | - | TRBV6-1 | 15 | CASSEGRGSTDTQYF | TGTGCCAGCAGTGAGGGGCGGGGCAGCACAGATACGCAGTATTTT
TRBJ2-1 | - | - | TRBV29-1 | 13 | CSVRTGVGNEQFF | TGCAGCGTCCGGACGGGAGTGGGCAATGAGCAGTTCTTC
TRBJ2-3 | - | - | TRBV11-3 | 18 | CASSLVGSVGGGADTQYF | TGTGCCAGCAGCTTAGTTGGATCAGTCGGCGGGGGCGCAGATACGCAGTATTTT
TRBJ1-1 | - | - | TRBV6-5 | 14 | CASSPDQAVTEAFF | TGTGCCAGCAGTCCCGATCAGGCGGTCACTGAAGCTTTCTTT
TRBJ2-7 | - | - | TRBV21-1 | 13 | CASTPTGAGEQYF | TGTGCCAGCACCCCGACAGGGGCAGGGGAGCAGTACTTC
TRBJ1-6 | - | TRBD1 | TRBV11-2 | 19 | CASSLGGQGPHPGNSPLHF | TGTGCCAGCAGCTTAGGGGGACAGGGGCCTCATCCGGGGAATTCACCCCTCCACTTT
TRBJ1-1 | once | - | TRBV7-9 | 14 | CASSPSSGHTEAFF | TGTGCCAGCAGCCCATCCTCAGGACACACTGAAGCTTTCTTT